A selection of T cell receptor beta chains follows, all from one sample in a study of T-cell reconstitution after alpha-beta-depleted transplantation in children. TCRdb passed the PCR reads through MiXCR, listing each CDR3 protein once. Of around 200,000 distinct CDR3 sequences in the sample, roughly 8.1% were seen once. The starting material was PBMCs, mostly from graft donor cells, obtained 360 days after TCRalphabeta/CD19-depleted stem cell transplant. These receptors all come from a male patient aged 2 to 10 who had a stem cell transplant for acute myeloid leukemia, so the T cells may come from the graft donor. CDR3s include the opening cysteine and the closing phenylalanine or tryptophan. Each record gives: J gene, D gene, V gene, clone size, CDR3 protein, CDR3 DNA. A D gene is named only where the DNA matches it firmly. Where a row states a size, it is once, few, many or the class of an expanded clone; other rows omit it.

>TRBJ2-1|TRBD2|TRBV30|NA
CAWSFLLTSGGTFEQFF
TGTGCCTGGAGTTTCCTCCTGACTAGCGGGGGGACGTTTGAGCAGTTCTTC
>TRBJ2-2|TRBD1|TRBV10-3|NA
CAISEFPRTGAATGELFF
TGTGCCATCAGTGAGTTCCCTAGGACAGGGGCGGCCACCGGGGAGCTGTTTTTT
>TRBJ2-3|TRBD2|TRBV4-3|many
CASSQRLAGDGGTDTQYF
TGCGCCAGCAGCCAACGTCTAGCGGGAGATGGGGGGACAGATACGCAGTATTTT
>TRBJ2-5|TRBD2|TRBV20-1|many
CSARDLSGEETQYF
TGCAGTGCTAGAGACTTAAGCGGGGAAGAGACCCAGTACTTC
>TRBJ1-6|NA|TRBV20-1|many
CSARGSEAYNSPLHF
TGCAGTGCTAGAGGGTCCGAGGCCTATAATTCACCCCTCCACTTT
>TRBJ2-2|NA|TRBV7-9|NA
CATPPKPGELFF
TGTGCCACCCCACCTAAACCCGGGGAGCTGTTTTTT
>TRBJ2-5|NA|TRBV6-2/TRBV6-3|many
CASSYLHGAPGVETQYF
TGTGCCAGCAGTTATCTTCACGGGGCCCCGGGAGTAGAGACCCAGTACTTC
>TRBJ2-3|TRBD1|TRBV20-1|many
CSARDRATDTQYF
TGCAGTGCTAGGGACAGGGCTACAGATACGCAGTATTTT
>TRBJ2-5|NA|TRBV5-1|NA
CASSLVVTGEETQYF
TGCGCCAGCAGCTTGGTTGTGACGGGCGAAGAGACCCAGTACTTC
>TRBJ2-7|TRBD2|TRBV4-3|few
CASRNSGRPVDYEQYF
TGCGCCAGCAGAAATAGCGGGAGGCCGGTCGACTACGAGCAGTACTTC
>TRBJ2-3|TRBD2|TRBV20-1|few
CSARSRGSGDTDTQYF
TGCAGTGCTAGATCCCGGGGTAGCGGGGACACAGATACGCAGTATTTT
>TRBJ2-1|TRBD2|TRBV11-2|many
CASSLVAGGAYNEQFF
TGTGCCAGCAGCTTAGTAGCGGGGGGCGCATACAATGAGCAGTTCTTC
>TRBJ2-3|NA|TRBV5-1|NA
CASSLLRFTDTQYF
TGCGCCAGCAGCTTGCTTAGGTTCACAGATACGCAGTATTTT
>TRBJ1-5|TRBD1|TRBV12-3/TRBV12-4|NA
CASSLRDRGQPQHF
TGTGCCAGCAGTTTACGGGACAGGGGTCAGCCCCAGCATTTT
>TRBJ2-3|NA|TRBV12-3/TRBV12-4|many
CASSPGGFFTDTQYF
TGTGCCAGCAGTCCAGGAGGCTTTTTCACAGATACGCAGTATTTT